This T cell receptor (beta chain) was found in a study of glioma-infiltrating T cells. With respect to this clonotype: The antigen is not known.

General study points: Above-expected tissue-blood divergence occurred in all gliomas, most in low-grade ones.

Using RNA template, CDR3s of TCR alpha and beta were amplified with iRepertoire arm-PCR. For one-step reverse transcription and amplification, 100-400 ng of tissue mRNA or PBMC total RNA was used. One entry per CDR3 protein, called by TCRdb with MiXCR from the multiplex PCR reads. The data show 150,000 to 200,000 distinct CDR3 sequences, approximately 40% seen once. Trimming removed 2 bases at V and 14 bases at J, with 19 bases between. Germline assignment: CDR1 MNHEY and CDR2 SMNVEV (reference sequence). The CDR3 is 14 residues long. The clonotype originates from a human donor with low-grade glioma or glioblastoma, undergoing nonglioma brain surgery, or in good health (not recorded which). This chain connects TRBV27 to TRBJ2-1; tentatively, D is TRBD2 (5 bases). Sequencing used glioma tissue, nonneoplastic brain tissue, or PBMCs (not recorded which). The CDR3 sequence is CASSLRTPRDKKFF. CDR3 DNA: TGTGCCAGCAGTTTAAGGACTCCGAGGGATAAGAAGTTCTTC.